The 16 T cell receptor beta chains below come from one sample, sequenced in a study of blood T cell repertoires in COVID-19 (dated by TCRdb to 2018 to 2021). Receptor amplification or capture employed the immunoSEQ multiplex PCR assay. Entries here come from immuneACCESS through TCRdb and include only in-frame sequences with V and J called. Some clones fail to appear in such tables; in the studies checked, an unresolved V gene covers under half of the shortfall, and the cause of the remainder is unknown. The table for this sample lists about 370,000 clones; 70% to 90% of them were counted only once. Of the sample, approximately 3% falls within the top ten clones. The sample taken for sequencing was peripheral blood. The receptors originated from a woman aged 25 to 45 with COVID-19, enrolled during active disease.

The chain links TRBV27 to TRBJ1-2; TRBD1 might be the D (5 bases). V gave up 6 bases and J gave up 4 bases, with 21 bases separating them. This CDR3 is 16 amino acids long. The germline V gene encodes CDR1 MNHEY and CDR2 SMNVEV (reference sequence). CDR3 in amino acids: CASSQIRGRGFYGYTF. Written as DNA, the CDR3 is TGTGCCAGCAGCCAAATCCGCGGACGGGGGTTCTATGGCTACACCTTC.

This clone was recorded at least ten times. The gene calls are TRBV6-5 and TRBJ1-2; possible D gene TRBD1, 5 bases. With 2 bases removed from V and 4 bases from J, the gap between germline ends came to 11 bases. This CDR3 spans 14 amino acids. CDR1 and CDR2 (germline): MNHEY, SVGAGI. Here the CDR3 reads CASSYTDKGYGYTF. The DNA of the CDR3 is TGTGCCAGCAGTTACACGGACAAAGGCTATGGCTACACCTTC.

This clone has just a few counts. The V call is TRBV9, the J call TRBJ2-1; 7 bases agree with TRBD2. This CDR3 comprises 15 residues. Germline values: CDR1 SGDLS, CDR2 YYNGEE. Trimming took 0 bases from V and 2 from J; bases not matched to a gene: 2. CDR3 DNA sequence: TGTGCCAGCAGCGTAGCTAGCGGCCCCTACAATGAGCAGTTCTTC. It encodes CASSVASGPYNEQFF.

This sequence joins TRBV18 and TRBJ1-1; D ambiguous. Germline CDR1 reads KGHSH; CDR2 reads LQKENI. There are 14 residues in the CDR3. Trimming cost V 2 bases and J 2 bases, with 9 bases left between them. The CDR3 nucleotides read TGTGCCAGCTCACCAGCCATGGGCAACACTGAAGCTTTCTTT. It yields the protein CASSPAMGNTEAFF.

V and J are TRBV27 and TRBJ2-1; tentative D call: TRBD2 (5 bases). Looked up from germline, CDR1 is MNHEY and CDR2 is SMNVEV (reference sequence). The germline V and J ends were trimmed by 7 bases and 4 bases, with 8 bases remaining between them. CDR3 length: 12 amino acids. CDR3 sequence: CASTAGYNEQFF. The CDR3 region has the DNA TGTGCCAGCACGGCGGGTTACAATGAGCAGTTCTTC.

CDR3 region: CAISRTGATGDNEKLFF. The CDR3 nucleotides read TGTGCCATCAGCCGAACAGGGGCGACGGGTGATAATGAAAAACTGTTTTTT. The genes are TRBV10-3 and TRBJ1-4, with TRBD1 identical over 7 bases. Germline assignment: CDR1 ENHRY and CDR2 SYGVKD. V shed 6 bases and J 4 bases; nucleotides not matched to a gene: 14. The CDR3 consists of 17 residues.

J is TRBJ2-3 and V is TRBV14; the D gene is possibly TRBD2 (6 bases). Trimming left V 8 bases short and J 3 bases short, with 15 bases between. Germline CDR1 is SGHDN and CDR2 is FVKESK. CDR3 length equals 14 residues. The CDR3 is CASRKTGGTDTQYF. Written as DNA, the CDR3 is TGTGCCAGCCGGAAGACTGGGGGGACAGATACGCAGTATTTT.

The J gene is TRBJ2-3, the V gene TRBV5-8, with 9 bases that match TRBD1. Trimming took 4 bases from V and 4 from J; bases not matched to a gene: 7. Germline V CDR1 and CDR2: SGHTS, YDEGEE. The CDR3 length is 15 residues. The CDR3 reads CASSPGDRAADTQYF. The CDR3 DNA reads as TGTGCCAGCAGCCCCGGGGACAGGGCGGCAGATACGCAGTATTTT. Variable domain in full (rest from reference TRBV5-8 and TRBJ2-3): EAGVTQSPTHLIKTRGQQATLRCSPISGHTSVYWYQQALGLGLQFLLWYDEGEERNRGNFPPRFSGRQFPNYSSELNVNALELEDSALYLCASSPGDRAADTQYFGPGTRLTVL.

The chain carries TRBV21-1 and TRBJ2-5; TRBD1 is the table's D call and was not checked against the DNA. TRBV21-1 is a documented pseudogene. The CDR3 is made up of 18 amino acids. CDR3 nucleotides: TGTGCCAGCACCAAATCTGTTCGGGACAGCTCATACCAAGAGACCCAGTACTTC. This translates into CASTKSVRDSSYQETQYF.

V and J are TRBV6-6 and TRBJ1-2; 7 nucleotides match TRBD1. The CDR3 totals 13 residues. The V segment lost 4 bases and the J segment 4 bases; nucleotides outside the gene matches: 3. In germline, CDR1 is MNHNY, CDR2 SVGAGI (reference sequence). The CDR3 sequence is CASSLGTVYGYTF. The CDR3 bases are TGTGCCAGCAGTTTAGGGACAGTCTATGGCTACACCTTC.

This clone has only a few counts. The CDR3 reads CASSQAAGGTTGELFF. Here the CDR3 DNA reads TGTGCCAGCAGCCAAGCAGCGGGGGGAACCACCGGGGAGCTGTTTTTT. V gene TRBV4-2 combines with J gene TRBJ2-2; 9 bases are a match to TRBD2. The CDR3 consists of 16 residues. Germline trimming cut 1 base from V and 4 bases from J; bases unmatched to any gene: 4. Germline CDR1 is LGHNA and CDR2 is YNFKEQ.

The CDR3 bases are TGTGCCAGTAGTGCGGGGACAGCCGCCCAAGAAAAACTGTTTTTT. Its translation: CASSAGTAAQEKLFF. The chain uses TRBV19 and TRBJ1-4; 7 bases fit TRBD1. The junction had 11 bases not matched to a gene; V was cut back by 5 bases and J by 8 bases. Per the germline V gene, CDR1 is LNHDA and CDR2 is SQIVND (reference sequence). The CDR3 length is 15 residues.

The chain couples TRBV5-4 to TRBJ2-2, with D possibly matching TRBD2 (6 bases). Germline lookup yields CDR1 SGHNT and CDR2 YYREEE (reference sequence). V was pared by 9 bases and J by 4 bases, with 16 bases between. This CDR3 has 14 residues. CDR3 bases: TGTGCCACAAGAGTGGACTATTCCACCGGGGAGCTGTTTTTT. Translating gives CATRVDYSTGELFF.

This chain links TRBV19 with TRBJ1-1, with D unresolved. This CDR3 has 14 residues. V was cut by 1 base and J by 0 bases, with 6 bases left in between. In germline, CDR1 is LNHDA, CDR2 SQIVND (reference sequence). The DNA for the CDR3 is TGTGCCAGTAGTATAGCCCTCTTGAACACTGAAGCTTTCTTT. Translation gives CASSIALLNTEAFF.

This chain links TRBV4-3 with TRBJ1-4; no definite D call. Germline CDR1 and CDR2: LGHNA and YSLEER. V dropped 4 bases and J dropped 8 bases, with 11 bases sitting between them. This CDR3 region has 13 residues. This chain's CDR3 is CASSPSPLEKLFF. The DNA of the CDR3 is TGCGCCAGCAGCCCGTCCCCCCTCGAAAAACTGTTTTTT.

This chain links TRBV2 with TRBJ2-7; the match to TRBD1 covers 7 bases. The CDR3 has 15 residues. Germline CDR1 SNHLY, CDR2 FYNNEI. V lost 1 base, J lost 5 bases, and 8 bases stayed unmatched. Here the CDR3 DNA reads TGTGCCAGCAGTGAAGTGGGTGAAGGGGGCCACGAGCAGTACTTC. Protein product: CASSEVGEGGHEQYF. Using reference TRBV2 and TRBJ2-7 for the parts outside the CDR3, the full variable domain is EPEVTQTPSHQVTQMGQEVILRCVPISNHLYFYWYRQILGQKVEFLVSFYNNEISEKSEIFDDQFSVERPDGSNFTLKIRSTKLEDSAMYFCASSEVGEGGHEQYFGPGTRLTVT.